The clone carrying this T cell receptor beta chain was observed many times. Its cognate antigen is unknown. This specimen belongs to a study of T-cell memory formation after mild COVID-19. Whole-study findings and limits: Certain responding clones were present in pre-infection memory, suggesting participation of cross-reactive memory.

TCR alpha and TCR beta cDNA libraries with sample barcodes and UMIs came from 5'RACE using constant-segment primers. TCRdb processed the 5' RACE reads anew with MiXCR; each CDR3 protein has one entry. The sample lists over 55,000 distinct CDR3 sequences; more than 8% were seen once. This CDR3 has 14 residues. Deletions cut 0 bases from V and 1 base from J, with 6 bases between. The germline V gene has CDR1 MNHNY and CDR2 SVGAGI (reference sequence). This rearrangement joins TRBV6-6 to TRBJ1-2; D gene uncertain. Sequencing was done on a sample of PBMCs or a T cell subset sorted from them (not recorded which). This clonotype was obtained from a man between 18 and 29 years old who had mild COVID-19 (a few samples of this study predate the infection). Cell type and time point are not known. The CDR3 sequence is CASSYSYSNYGYTF. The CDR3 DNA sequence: TGTGCCAGCAGTTACTCTTACAGTAACTATGGCTACACCTTC.